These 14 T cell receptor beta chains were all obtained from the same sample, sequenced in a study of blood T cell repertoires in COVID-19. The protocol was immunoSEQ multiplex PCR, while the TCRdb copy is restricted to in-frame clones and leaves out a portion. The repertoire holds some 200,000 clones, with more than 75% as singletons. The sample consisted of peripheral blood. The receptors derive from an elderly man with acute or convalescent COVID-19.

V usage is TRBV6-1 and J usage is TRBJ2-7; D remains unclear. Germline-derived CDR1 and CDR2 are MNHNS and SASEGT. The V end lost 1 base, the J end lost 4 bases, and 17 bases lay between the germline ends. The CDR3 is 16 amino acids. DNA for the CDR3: TGTGCCAGCAGTGAAGATGGTCGGTCCCCAAATTACGAGCAGTACGTC. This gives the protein CASSEDGRSPNYEQYV.

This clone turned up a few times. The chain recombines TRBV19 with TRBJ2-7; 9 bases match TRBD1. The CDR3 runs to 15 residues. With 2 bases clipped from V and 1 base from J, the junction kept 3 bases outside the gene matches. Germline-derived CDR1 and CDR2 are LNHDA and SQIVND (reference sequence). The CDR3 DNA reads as TGTGCCAGTAGTATAATGGGGACAGGGTCCTACGAGCAGTACTTC. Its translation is CASSIMGTGSYEQYF.

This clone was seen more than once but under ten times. The CDR3 is CASSQWTGTENSPLHF. Written as DNA, the CDR3 is TGTGCCAGCAGCCAATGGACCGGGACAGAGAATTCACCCCTCCACTTT. The J gene is TRBJ1-6, the V gene TRBV11-1; 7 bases agree with TRBD1. The CDR3 runs 16 residues. Germline assignment: CDR1 SGHAT and CDR2 FQDESV (reference sequence). Trimming at V came to 5 bases and at J to 7 bases, leaving 11 bases not matched to a gene.

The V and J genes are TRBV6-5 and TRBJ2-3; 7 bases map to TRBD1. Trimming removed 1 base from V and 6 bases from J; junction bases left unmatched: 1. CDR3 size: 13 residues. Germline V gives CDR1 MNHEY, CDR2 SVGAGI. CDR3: CASSYYRGDTQYF. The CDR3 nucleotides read TGTGCCAGCAGTTACTACAGGGGTGATACGCAGTATTTT.

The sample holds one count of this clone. The CDR3 sequence: CASSGTSGRGNEQFF. CDR3 nucleotides: TGCGCCAGCAGCGGAACGAGCGGGAGGGGGAATGAGCAGTTCTTC. The genes are TRBV5-1 and TRBJ2-1; 10 nucleotides align to TRBD2. Germline assignment: CDR1 SGHRS and CDR2 YFSETQ. The length of the CDR3 is 15 residues. V was clipped by 4 bases and J by 7 bases; unmatched bases: 8.

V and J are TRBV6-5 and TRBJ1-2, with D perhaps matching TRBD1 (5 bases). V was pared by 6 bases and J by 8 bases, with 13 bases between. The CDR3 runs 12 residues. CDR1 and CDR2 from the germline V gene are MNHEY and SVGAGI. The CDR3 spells CASRGGSRGYTF. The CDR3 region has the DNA TGTGCCAGCAGGGGGGGGTCAAGGGGCTACACCTTC.

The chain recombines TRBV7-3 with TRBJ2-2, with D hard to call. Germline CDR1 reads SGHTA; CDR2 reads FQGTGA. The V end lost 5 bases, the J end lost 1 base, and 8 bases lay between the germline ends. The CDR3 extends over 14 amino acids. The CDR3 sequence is CASSETWNTGELFF. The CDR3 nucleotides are TGTGCCAGCAGCGAAACTTGGAACACCGGGGAGCTGTTTTTT.

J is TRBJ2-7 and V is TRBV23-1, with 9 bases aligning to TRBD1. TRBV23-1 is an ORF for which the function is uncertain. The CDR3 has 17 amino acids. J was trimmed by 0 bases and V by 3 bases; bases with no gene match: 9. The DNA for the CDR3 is TGCGCCAGCAGTCAGTGCCGGGACAGGGAGGGCTCCTACGAGCAGTACGTC. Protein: CASSQCRDREGSYEQYV.

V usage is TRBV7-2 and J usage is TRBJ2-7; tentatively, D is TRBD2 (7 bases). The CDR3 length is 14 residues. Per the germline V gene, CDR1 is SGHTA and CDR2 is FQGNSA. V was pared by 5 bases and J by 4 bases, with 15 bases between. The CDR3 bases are TGTGCCAGCAGCCGCCAGGGAGGGGGTTACGAGCAGTACGTC. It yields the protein CASSRQGGGYEQYV.

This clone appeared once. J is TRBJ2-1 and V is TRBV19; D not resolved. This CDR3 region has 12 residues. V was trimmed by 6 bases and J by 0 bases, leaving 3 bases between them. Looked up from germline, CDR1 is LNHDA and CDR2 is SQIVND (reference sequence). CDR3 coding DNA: TGTGCCAGTAGCGGCTCCTACAATGAGCAGTTCTTC. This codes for CASSGSYNEQFF.

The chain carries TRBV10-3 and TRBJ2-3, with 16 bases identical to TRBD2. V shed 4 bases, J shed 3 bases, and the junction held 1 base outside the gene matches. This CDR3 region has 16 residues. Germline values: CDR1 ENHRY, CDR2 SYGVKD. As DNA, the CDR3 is TGTGCCATCAGTGCGGGACTAGCGGGAGGGACAGATACGCAGTATTTT. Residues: CAISAGLAGGTDTQYF.

The CDR3 nucleotides read TGTGCCAGCAGCCTACAGCGCAATCAGCCCCAGCATTTT. Protein product: CASSLQRNQPQHF. The genes are TRBV7-3 and TRBJ1-5; D unclear. The CDR3 contains 13 residues. With 5 bases removed from V and 2 bases from J, the gap between germline ends came to 7 bases. Germline CDR1 SGHTA, CDR2 FQGTGA. The full variable domain, completed using reference TRBV7-3 and TRBJ1-5, is GAGVSQTPSNKVTEKGKYVELRCDPISGHTALYWYRQSLGQGPEFLIYFQGTGAADDSGLPNDRFFAVRPEGSVSTLKIQRTERGDSAVYLCASSLQRNQPQHFGDGTRLSIL.

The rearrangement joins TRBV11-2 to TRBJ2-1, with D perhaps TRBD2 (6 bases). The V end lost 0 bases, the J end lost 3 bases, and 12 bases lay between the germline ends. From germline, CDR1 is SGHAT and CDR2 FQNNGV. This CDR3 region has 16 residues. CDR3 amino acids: CASSLDVGGVYNEQFF. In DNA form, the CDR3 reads TGTGCCAGCAGCTTAGATGTCGGGGGAGTCTACAATGAGCAGTTCTTC.

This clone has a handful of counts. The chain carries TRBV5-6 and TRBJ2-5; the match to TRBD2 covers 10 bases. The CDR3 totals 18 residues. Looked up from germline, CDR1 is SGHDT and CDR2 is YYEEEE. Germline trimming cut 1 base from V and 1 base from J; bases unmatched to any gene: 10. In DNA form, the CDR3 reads TGTGCCAGCAGCTTGCAATGGGCTAGCGGGAGAATCCAAGAGACCCAGTACTTC. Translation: CASSLQWASGRIQETQYF.